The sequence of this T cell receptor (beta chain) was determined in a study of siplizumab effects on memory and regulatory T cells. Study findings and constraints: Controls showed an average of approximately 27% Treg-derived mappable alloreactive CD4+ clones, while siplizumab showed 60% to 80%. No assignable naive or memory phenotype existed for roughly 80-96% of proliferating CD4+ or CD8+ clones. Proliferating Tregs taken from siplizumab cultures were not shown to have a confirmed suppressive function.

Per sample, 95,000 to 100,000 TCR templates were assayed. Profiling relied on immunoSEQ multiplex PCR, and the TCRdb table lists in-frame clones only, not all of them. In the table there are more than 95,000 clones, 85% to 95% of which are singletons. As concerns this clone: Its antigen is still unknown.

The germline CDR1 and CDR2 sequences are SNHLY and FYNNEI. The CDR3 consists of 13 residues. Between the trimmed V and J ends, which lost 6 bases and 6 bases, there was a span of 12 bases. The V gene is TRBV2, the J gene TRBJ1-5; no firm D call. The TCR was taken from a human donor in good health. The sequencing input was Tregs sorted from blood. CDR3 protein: CASRGERGQPQHF. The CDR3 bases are TGTGCCAGCAGGGGTGAGAGAGGTCAGCCCCAGCATTTT.